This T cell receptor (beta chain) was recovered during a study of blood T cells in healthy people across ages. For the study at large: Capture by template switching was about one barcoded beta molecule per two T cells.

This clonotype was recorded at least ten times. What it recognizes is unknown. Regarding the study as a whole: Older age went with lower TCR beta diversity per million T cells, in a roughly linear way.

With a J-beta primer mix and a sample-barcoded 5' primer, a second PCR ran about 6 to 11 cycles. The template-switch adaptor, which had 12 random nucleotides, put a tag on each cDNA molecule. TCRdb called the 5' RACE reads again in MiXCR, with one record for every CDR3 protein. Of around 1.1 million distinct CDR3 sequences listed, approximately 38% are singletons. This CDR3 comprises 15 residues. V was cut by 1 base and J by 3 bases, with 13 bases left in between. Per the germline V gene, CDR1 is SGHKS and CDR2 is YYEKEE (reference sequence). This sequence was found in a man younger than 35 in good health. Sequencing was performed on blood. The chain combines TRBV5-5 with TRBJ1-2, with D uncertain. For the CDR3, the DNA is TGTGCCAGCAGCTTGAGTACGGGAACCTACTATGGCTACACCTTC. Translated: CASSLSTGTYYGYTF.